The 24 T cell receptor beta chains listed next were all sequenced from one sample in a study of OX40 agonist ivuxolimab in advanced cancers. Receptors were amplified or captured by the immunoSEQ multiplex PCR assay. What TCRdb holds here is the immuneACCESS table cut down to in-frame rearrangements. Part of the clones is not present; checked against another copy, under half of the missing clones reflect an unresolved V gene, and the others are unexplained. Recorded for this sample are about 68,000 clones; around four fifths of them occurred a single time. Of the sample, approximately 11% is held by the ten largest clones. Sequencing used CD4+ or CD8+ T cells sorted from blood, obtained in a trial of the OX40 agonist ivuxolimab. The source of these receptors is an adult with an advanced solid tumor such as melanoma, head and neck, liver or kidney cancer.

The rearrangement uses TRBV7-9 and TRBJ1-2, with unresolved D. This CDR3 comprises 14 residues. The V gene's germline CDR1 is SEHNR and CDR2 FQNEAQ (reference sequence). V was clipped by 3 bases and J by 1 base, with 9 bases between them. CDR3: CASSFQSDNYGYTF. CDR3 DNA sequence: TGTGCCAGCAGCTTTCAAAGCGATAACTATGGCTACACCTTC.

This sequence joins TRBV5-4 and TRBJ2-3; no firm D call. The CDR3 extends over 13 amino acids. The V gene's germline CDR1 is SGHNT and CDR2 YYREEE (reference sequence). Trimming left V 0 bases short and J 3 bases short, with 5 bases between. CDR3 loop: CASSLEPTDTQYF. The CDR3 nucleotides read TGTGCCAGCAGCTTGGAACCAACAGATACGCAGTATTTT.

This clone was found once. CDR3 in amino acids: CASSLGATGGYQPQHF. CDR3 nucleotide sequence: TGCGCCAGCAGCTTGGGGGCGACAGGGGGCTACCAGCCCCAGCATTTT. This chain uses TRBV5-1 with TRBJ1-5; TRBD1 matches at 10 bases. Trimming took 0 bases from V and 7 from J; bases not matched to a gene: 7. The germline CDR1 and CDR2 sequences are SGHRS and YFSETQ. The CDR3 is 16 residues long.

The chain has TRBV9 and TRBJ2-6, with D possibly matching TRBD1 (6 bases). The CDR3 sequence is 14 residues long. The V end was cut by 4 bases, the J end by 7 bases, with 12 bases between. Germline assignment: CDR1 SGDLS and CDR2 YYNGEE. For the CDR3, the DNA is TGTGCCAGCAGCCCCGAGGGGGTCGCCAACGTCCTGACTTTC. The encoded protein is CASSPEGVANVLTF. The entire variable domain, with the rest obtained from reference TRBV9 and TRBJ2-6, is as follows: DSGVTQTPKHLITATGQRVTLRCSPRSGDLSVYWYQQSLDQGLQFLIQYYNGEERAKGNILERFSAQQFPDLHSELNLSSLELGDSALYFCASSPEGVANVLTFGAGSRLTVL.

The J gene is TRBJ2-7, the V gene TRBV2; TRBD1 might be the D (6 bases). Trimming removed 6 bases at V and 4 bases at J, with 10 bases between. Germline lookup yields CDR1 SNHLY and CDR2 FYNNEI. The CDR3 totals 12 residues. The CDR3 DNA follows: TGTGCCAGCAGCAGGACAGATTACGAGCAGTACTTC. Amino acid sequence: CASSRTDYEQYF. Variable domain in full (rest from reference TRBV2 and TRBJ2-7): EPEVTQTPSHQVTQMGQEVILRCVPISNHLYFYWYRQILGQKVEFLVSFYNNEISEKSEIFDDQFSVERPDGSNFTLKIRSTKLEDSAMYFCASSRTDYEQYFGPGTRLTVT.

The chain carries TRBV28 and TRBJ1-5, with no clear D. The germline V and J ends were trimmed by 4 bases and 6 bases, with 10 bases remaining between them. There are 13 residues in the CDR3. CDR1 is MDHEN, CDR2 SYDVKM, per germline. In DNA form, the CDR3 reads TGTGCCAGCAGTTCCCTCAGCCGTCAGCCCCAGCATTTT. This translates into CASSSLSRQPQHF.

In this sample, this clone turned up a few times. The chain links TRBV6-1 to TRBJ1-2; 7 positions agree with TRBD1. Per germline, CDR1 MNHNS and CDR2 SASEGT. With 5 bases clipped from V and 8 bases from J, the junction kept 14 bases outside the gene matches. This CDR3 contains 15 residues. The CDR3 DNA reads as TGTGCCAGCAGTCCGTCAGGGGGGACAGAGCGCGGCTACACCTTC. As protein: CASSPSGGTERGYTF.

This chain uses TRBV18 with TRBJ1-1; D is unresolved. Germline V CDR1 and CDR2: KGHSH, LQKENI. Between the trimmed V and J ends, which lost 6 bases and 1 base, there was a span of 9 bases. The CDR3 runs 13 residues. The CDR3 region is CASSTAENTEAFF. The CDR3 DNA reads TGTGCCAGCTCCACAGCTGAGAACACTGAAGCTTTCTTT.

The chain couples TRBV10-3 to TRBJ2-1, with TRBD2 identical over 8 bases. The V segment lost 6 bases and the J segment 8 bases; nucleotides outside the gene matches: 15. The CDR3 covers 16 residues. Germline CDR1 and CDR2: ENHRY and SYGVKD. The CDR3 loop is CAISGITGGSSYEQFF. CDR3 bases: TGTGCCATCAGCGGGATAACGGGGGGGTCCTCGTATGAGCAGTTCTTC.

The V and J genes are TRBV30 and TRBJ2-3, with a weak D call TRBD2 (5 bases). Per germline, CDR1 GTSNPN and CDR2 SVGIG (reference sequence). The V and J ends lost 3 bases and 2 bases respectively, with 15 bases between them. CDR3 length: 15 amino acids. Here the CDR3 DNA reads TGTGCCTGGAGGACTACTAAGGCCCACACAGATACGCAGTATTTT. It yields the protein CAWRTTKAHTDTQYF.

V usage is TRBV18 and J usage is TRBJ2-5; TRBD1 is a possible D gene (6 bases). The V end lost 2 bases, the J end lost 4 bases, and 14 bases lay between the germline ends. The CDR3 length is 15 residues. Germline lookup yields CDR1 KGHSH and CDR2 LQKENI. CDR3 region: CASSPARGGGETQYF. The CDR3 DNA reads TGTGCCAGCTCACCAGCCAGGGGCGGAGGAGAGACCCAGTACTTC.

This clone was seen many times. The DNA for the CDR3 is TGTGCCAGCAGCTTAGTTCTCCCCACTGAAGCTTTCTTT. Its translation is CASSLVLPTEAFF. The V and J genes are TRBV7-9 and TRBJ1-1, with unresolved D. V was cut by 1 base and J by 4 bases, with 7 bases left in between. Germline loops: CDR1 SEHNR, CDR2 FQNEAQ (reference sequence). CDR3 size: 13 residues.

The V and J genes are TRBV19 and TRBJ2-2; 7 positions match TRBD1. V dropped 7 bases and J dropped 1; count of bases not matched to a gene: 6. The CDR3 is 15 amino acids. Germline values: CDR1 LNHDA, CDR2 SQIVND (reference sequence). CDR3 residues: CASKKGGQNTGELFF. The CDR3, as DNA: TGTGCCAGTAAGAAAGGGGGCCAGAACACCGGGGAGCTGTTTTTT.

This clone was seen once. J is TRBJ2-2 and V is TRBV14; D possibly corresponds to TRBD1 (5 bases). Germline values: CDR1 SGHDN, CDR2 FVKESK. The CDR3 runs 16 residues. With 0 bases removed from V and 4 bases from J, the gap between germline ends came to 12 bases. CDR3 nucleotide sequence: TGTGCCAGCAGCCAAGAGTCAGGGTATATCACCGGGGAGCTGTTTTTT. It codes for CASSQESGYITGELFF.

The J gene is TRBJ2-1, the V gene TRBV7-3; D is perhaps TRBD2 (6 bases). Germline CDR1 and CDR2: SGHTA and FQGTGA. V was clipped by 5 bases and J by 6 bases, with 14 bases between them. CDR3 size: 14 residues. This chain's CDR3 is CASSPLGGSNEQFF. CDR3 DNA: TGTGCCAGCAGCCCCCTTGGGGGGTCCAATGAGCAGTTCTTC. Full variable domain (rest looked up from reference TRBV7-3 and TRBJ2-1): GAGVSQTPSNKVTEKGKYVELRCDPISGHTALYWYRQSLGQGPEFLIYFQGTGAADDSGLPNDRFFAVRPEGSVSTLKIQRTERGDSAVYLCASSPLGGSNEQFFGPGTRLTVL.

The gene calls are TRBV11-3 and TRBJ2-1, with 7 nucleotides matching TRBD1. Germline CDR1 reads SGHNT; CDR2 reads YENEEA. The ends lost 3 bases at V and 7 bases at J; junction bases unmatched: 9. This CDR3 comprises 15 residues. CDR3 DNA sequence: TGTGCCAGCAGCTTCGTGGCAGGGGGTAGGAATGAGCAGTTCTTC. Amino acid sequence: CASSFVAGGRNEQFF.

V and J are TRBV7-9 and TRBJ2-1, with 8 bases matching TRBD1. V trimming: 1 base; J trimming: 9 bases; junction bases outside the gene matches: 5. This CDR3 contains 14 residues. Germline-derived CDR1 and CDR2 are SEHNR and FQNEAQ (reference sequence). This CDR3 reads CASSLGGQGGEQFF. For the CDR3, the DNA is TGTGCCAGCAGCTTAGGCGGACAGGGTGGTGAGCAGTTCTTC.

This clone was seen just once. This rearrangement joins TRBV29-1 to TRBJ1-4; possible D gene TRBD1, 5 bases. Germline assignment: CDR1 SQVTM and CDR2 ANQGSEA. Trimming pared 7 bases from V and 8 bases from J, leaving 14 bases between. The CDR3 contains 12 residues. In DNA, the CDR3 is TGCAGCGGGGGACGACCAAACGAAAAACTGTTTTTT. This encodes CSGGRPNEKLFF.

This rearrangement joins TRBV18 to TRBJ2-3, with D unresolved. Trimming shortened V by 2 bases and J by 6 bases, and 12 bases separated the two germline ends. CDR3 size: 14 residues. Germline CDR1 is KGHSH and CDR2 is LQKENI. In DNA form, the CDR3 reads TGTGCCAGCTCACCAATACGGAGCAAGGATACGCAGTATTTT. This codes for CASSPIRSKDTQYF.

The rearrangement joins TRBV5-4 to TRBJ2-1; 9 nucleotides agree with TRBD2. The CDR3 has 16 amino acids. V lost 4 bases and J lost 2; bases outside the gene matches: 7. Germline lookup yields CDR1 SGHNT and CDR2 YYREEE (reference sequence). The CDR3 bases are TGTGCCAGCAGCACCGATAGCGGGGGCACCTACAATGAGCAGTTCTTC. Protein product: CASSTDSGGTYNEQFF.

In its sample, this clone was seen a few times. The V and J genes are TRBV6-5 and TRBJ2-1; unclear D gene. CDR3 length equals 15 residues. CDR1 is MNHEY and CDR2 is SVGAGI in the germline V gene. Trimming took 2 bases from V and 7 from J, leaving 15 bases between them. CDR3 in DNA: TGTGCCAGCAGTTACAGCCAGGAGCTGGAAAATGAGCAGTTCTTC. Its translation is CASSYSQELENEQFF.

The chain recombines TRBV4-1 with TRBJ1-1; D gene uncertain. The CDR3 covers 17 residues. V was pared by 4 bases and J by 0 bases, with 18 bases between. Germline V CDR1 and CDR2: MGHRA, YSYEKL. The DNA of the CDR3 is TGCGCCAGCAGCCTCGGACTCGGTAATGCCATGAACACTGAAGCTTTCTTT. Protein: CASSLGLGNAMNTEAFF.

CDR3 DNA sequence: TGTGCCACCCTTTCCGGGACTAGGTCCACAGATACGCAGTATTTT. This sequence encodes CATLSGTRSTDTQYF. This rearrangement joins TRBV19 to TRBJ2-3; 8 bases map to TRBD2. This CDR3 is built from 15 residues. The germline CDR1 and CDR2 sequences are LNHDA and SQIVND (reference sequence). J lost 2 bases, V lost 10 bases, and 11 bases had no gene match.

The chain combines TRBV27 with TRBJ1-6, with D unresolved. Per germline, CDR1 MNHEY and CDR2 SMNVEV (reference sequence). With 0 bases removed from V and 7 bases from J, the gap between germline ends came to 7 bases. The CDR3 length is 14 residues. The CDR3 bases are TGTGCCAGCAGTTTATCAATGGGGAATTCACCCCTCCACTTT. This codes for CASSLSMGNSPLHF.